These 25 T cell receptor beta chains came from one sample sequenced in a study of beta chain features in type 1 diabetes. Study results and limitations: All four CD4+ subsets from Type 1 diabetes patients carried moderately but significantly shorter TCRB CDR3s.

The investigators reverse transcribed all of the isolated RNA, so they sequenced expressed TCRB transcripts. Sequencing was performed with immunoSEQ multiplex PCR; in TCRdb, only in-frame clones are kept and a portion is missing. Counted here are a few hundred thousand clones, 8.5% to 10% occurring once; the ten biggest clones make up approximately 0.6%. The antigens of these receptors remain unknown. The source material was central memory CD4+ T cells from blood. All receptors derive from a man aged 30 to 45 with type 1 diabetes.

This clone appeared a few times. The J gene is TRBJ2-3, the V gene TRBV14; 9 bases line up with TRBD1. This CDR3 spans 15 amino acids. Per the germline V gene, CDR1 is SGHDN and CDR2 is FVKESK. V shed 4 bases, J shed 8 bases, and the junction held 10 bases outside the gene matches. CDR3 sequence: CASSRGTGILGTQYF. DNA of the CDR3: TGTGCCAGCAGCCGCGGGACAGGGATTTTGGGTACGCAGTATTTT.

The chain has TRBV15 and TRBJ2-3; maybe TRBD2 (6 bases). The CDR3 runs 18 residues. Germline lookup yields CDR1 LNHNV and CDR2 YYDKDF (reference sequence). V lost 3 bases, J lost 0 bases, and 19 bases lay in between. CDR3 sequence: CATSSTSSLRGSTDTQYF. The CDR3, as DNA: TGTGCCACCAGCAGCACCAGCTCCTTGCGGGGAAGCACAGATACGCAGTATTTT.

The rearrangement uses TRBV4-3 and TRBJ2-7; 9 bases agree with TRBD2. Germline values: CDR1 LGHNA, CDR2 YSLEER. The CDR3 runs 16 residues. With 1 base clipped from V and 0 bases from J, the junction kept 4 bases outside the gene matches. The CDR3 bases are TGCGCCAGCAGCCAAGGGCTAGCGGGGATCTCCTACGAGCAGTACTTC. Its translation is CASSQGLAGISYEQYF.

This clone has just a few counts. The same CDR3 can be traced to other DNA sequences in this sample. The chain links TRBV5-1 to TRBJ1-1; no firm D call. The CDR3 runs 12 residues. Germline CDR1 and CDR2: SGHRS and YFSETQ. V lost 5 bases to trimming and J lost 4 bases, with 9 bases between them. For the CDR3, the DNA is TGCGCCAGCAGTCGGACGGGCACTGAAGCTTTCTTT. Its translation is CASSRTGTEAFF.

This clone was detected only a few times. This chain joins TRBV12-5 and TRBJ1-1; 7 positions match TRBD1. CDR1 and CDR2 from the germline V gene are LGHNT and FRNRAP. The J segment lost 10 bases and the V segment lost 6 bases, leaving 5 bases of the junction unmatched. This CDR3 is 11 amino acids long. The CDR3 DNA is TGTGCTAGTGGGGAACAGGGGAGAGCTTTCTTT. Protein sequence: CASGEQGRAFF. The full variable domain, rest sourced from reference TRBV12-5 and TRBJ1-1, is DARVTQTPRHKVTEMGQEVTMRCQPILGHNTVFWYRQTMMQGLELLAYFRNRAPLDDSGMPKDRFSAEMPDATLATLKIQPSEPRDSAVYFCASGEQGRAFFGQGTRLTVV.

The rearrangement links TRBV18 to TRBJ1-4, with a possible D match to TRBD1 (5 bases). V lost 1 base, J lost 4 bases, and 7 bases lay in between. CDR1 is KGHSH, CDR2 LQKENI, per germline. The CDR3 has 14 residues. The CDR3 DNA reads as TGTGCCAGCTCACCACGGGGGATTAATGAAAAACTGTTTTTT. This encodes CASSPRGINEKLFF.

The V gene is TRBV7-2, the J gene TRBJ1-1, with no clear D. In germline, CDR1 is SGHTA, CDR2 FQGNSA. This CDR3 comprises 16 residues. Trimming left V 4 bases short and J 0 bases short, with 15 bases between. CDR3 loop: CASSSSVPPMNTEAFF. The CDR3 DNA is TGTGCCAGCAGCTCCTCAGTACCTCCGATGAACACTGAAGCTTTCTTT.

The chain links TRBV7-2 to TRBJ2-4; D may be TRBD1 (5 bases). CDR3 length equals 14 residues. V was cut by 6 bases and J by 8 bases, with 17 bases left in between. Germline-derived CDR1 and CDR2 are SGHTA and FQGNSA. The CDR3 loop is CASSLSARDDIQYF. DNA for the CDR3: TGTGCCAGCAGTTTATCAGCCAGGGATGACATTCAGTACTTC.

This chain joins TRBV11-2 and TRBJ2-7; TRBD2 matches at 10 bases. The CDR3 sequence is 14 residues long. J lost 2 bases, V lost 4 bases, and 2 bases had no gene match. Germline V gene sequence: CDR1 SGHAT, CDR2 FQNNGV. CDR3 protein: CASSYLAGAYEQYF. The CDR3 DNA is TGTGCCAGCAGCTACCTAGCGGGAGCCTACGAGCAGTACTTC.

Only a few counts were recorded for this clone. The V gene is TRBV4-1, the J gene TRBJ1-2, with a weak D call TRBD1 (5 bases). V was cut by 4 bases and J by 7 bases, with 16 bases left in between. The CDR3 has 14 residues. Looked up from germline, CDR1 is MGHRA and CDR2 is YSYEKL. In DNA form, the CDR3 reads TGCGCCAGCAGCCCTGGCCGGGGGGGAGTTGGCTACACCTTC. Translation gives CASSPGRGGVGYTF.

In this sample, this clone turned up a few times. The chain couples TRBV6-5 to TRBJ2-7, with 11 bases lining up with TRBD1. Looked up from germline, CDR1 is MNHEY and CDR2 is SVGAGI. J was trimmed by 4 bases and V by 5 bases; bases with no gene match: 7. The CDR3 sequence is 15 residues long. DNA for the CDR3: TGTGCCAGCAGTAAAAACCGGGACAGGGGGTACGAGCAGTACTTC. Its protein product is CASSKNRDRGYEQYF.

This clone was counted between two and nine times. V usage is TRBV7-9 and J usage is TRBJ2-7, with TRBD1 matching over 9 bases. This CDR3 comprises 14 residues. Germline V gene lookup returns CDR1 SEHNR and CDR2 FQNEAQ (reference sequence). The J segment lost 4 bases and the V segment lost 5 bases, leaving 6 bases of the junction unmatched. CDR3 amino acids: CASSPSGQGYEQYF. DNA for the CDR3: TGTGCCAGCAGCCCATCGGGACAGGGATACGAGCAGTACTTC.

This rearrangement joins TRBV2 to TRBJ1-2; D is ambiguous. CDR3 size: 12 residues. Germline-derived CDR1 and CDR2 are SNHLY and FYNNEI. V shed 1 base and J shed 4 bases, with 4 bases lying between them. For the CDR3, the DNA is TGTGCCAGCAGTGAAGAGAGCTATGGCTACACCTTC. It is translated as CASSEESYGYTF.

This clone showed up just a few times. The chain employs TRBV6-1 and TRBJ2-1; tentative D call: TRBD2 (5 bases). The V gene's germline CDR1 is MNHNS and CDR2 SASEGT. Trimming removed 0 bases from V and 9 bases from J, with 12 bases in between. CDR3 length: 14 amino acids. The CDR3 DNA sequence: TGTGCCAGCAGTGAAGCGCTTGTTGGGAGTGAGCAGTTCTTC. Protein product: CASSEALVGSEQFF.

About this clone: This sample includes further DNA sequences coding for the same CDR3. The gene calls are TRBV19 and TRBJ2-3; D might be TRBD1 (7 bases). V was cut by 4 bases and J by 1 base, with 12 bases left in between. The CDR3 has 15 residues. Germline V gene sequence: CDR1 LNHDA, CDR2 SQIVND (reference sequence). The DNA for the CDR3 is TGTGCCAGTAGTAGACTAGGACAGGGCACAGATACGCAGTATTTT. This translates into CASSRLGQGTDTQYF.

This chain links TRBV7-2 with TRBJ1-4; TRBD1 matches 9 bases. The CDR3 has 18 amino acids. The ends lost 0 bases at V and 4 bases at J; junction bases unmatched: 9. The germline CDR1 and CDR2 sequences are SGHTA and FQGNSA. In nucleotides, the CDR3 is TGTGCCAGCAGCTTAGCACAGGGGGCTGTGCTAGGTAATGAAAAACTGTTTTTT. Its translation: CASSLAQGAVLGNEKLFF. Full variable domain (remainder filled in from reference TRBV7-2 and TRBJ1-4): GAGVSQSPSNKVTEKGKDVELRCDPISGHTALYWYRQSLGQGLEFLIYFQGNSAPDKSGLPSDRFSAERTGGSVSTLTIQRTQQEDSAVYLCASSLAQGAVLGNEKLFFGSGTQLSVL.

The chain links TRBV7-9 to TRBJ1-1; TRBD1 might be the D (6 bases). CDR1 is SEHNR, CDR2 FQNEAQ, per germline (reference sequence). With 1 base removed from V and 8 bases from J, the gap between germline ends came to 26 bases. The CDR3 covers 18 residues. The CDR3: CASSLEDFGWGQVNEAFF. The CDR3 region has the DNA TGTGCCAGCAGCTTAGAAGATTTCGGGTGGGGACAAGTCAACGAAGCTTTCTTT.

This clone was detected a few times. The chain is built from TRBV5-1 and TRBJ1-4; D is unclear. V lost 3 bases, J lost 2 bases, and 8 bases lay in between. Germline V gene lookup returns CDR1 SGHRS and CDR2 YFSETQ. This CDR3 spans 14 amino acids. CDR3 loop: CASSSLGTNEKLFF. The CDR3 nucleotides are TGCGCCAGCAGCTCCCTGGGTACTAATGAAAAACTGTTTTTT. The complete variable domain, with remaining parts taken from reference TRBV5-1 and TRBJ1-4, reads KAGVTQTPRYLIKTRGQQVTLSCSPISGHRSVSWYQQTPGQGLQFLFEYFSETQRNKGNFPGRFSGRQFSNSRSEMNVSTLELGDSALYLCASSSLGTNEKLFFGSGTQLSVL.

The chain has TRBV11-2 and TRBJ2-1; a possible D gene is TRBD2 (6 bases). The CDR3 is 13 amino acids. Trimming took 6 bases from V and 7 from J, leaving 13 bases between them. Looked up from germline, CDR1 is SGHAT and CDR2 is FQNNGV. The CDR3 nucleotides read TGTGCCAGCAGGGGGGGACTTACAAATGAGCAGTTCTTC. The encoded protein is CASRGGLTNEQFF.

The V call is TRBV28, the J call TRBJ1-5, with TRBD1 as a possible D gene (5 bases). From germline, CDR1 is MDHEN and CDR2 SYDVKM. The CDR3 contains 14 residues. Deletions cut 6 bases from V and 2 bases from J, with 11 bases between. CDR3 amino acids: CASRRSGGNQPQHF. In nucleotides, the CDR3 is TGTGCCAGCAGGAGGTCGGGGGGCAATCAGCCCCAGCATTTT.

This clone was seen a handful of times. This chain connects TRBV7-9 to TRBJ2-1; D remains unclear. There are 15 residues in the CDR3. Germline assignment: CDR1 SEHNR and CDR2 FQNEAQ (reference sequence). Between the trimmed V and J ends, which lost 7 bases and 0 bases, there was a span of 13 bases. CDR3: CASTPGLSSYNEQFF. CDR3 bases: TGTGCCAGCACTCCGGGTCTTAGCTCCTACAATGAGCAGTTCTTC. Full variable domain (outside the CDR3, taken from reference TRBV7-9 and TRBJ2-1): DTGVSQNPRHKITKRGQNVTFRCDPISEHNRLYWYRQTLGQGPEFLTYFQNEAQLEKSRLLSDRFSAERPKGSFSTLEIQRTEQGDSAMYLCASTPGLSSYNEQFFGPGTRLTVL.

The V gene is TRBV19, the J gene TRBJ1-5; D is uncertain. Germline CDR1 reads LNHDA; CDR2 reads SQIVND (reference sequence). The CDR3 spans 15 residues. V lost 0 bases and J lost 6, with 12 bases in between. CDR3 loop: CASSIDSGSSQPQHF. The CDR3 bases are TGTGCCAGTAGTATAGATTCAGGTTCCAGTCAGCCCCAGCATTTT.

This clone was detected ten times or more. Other DNA sequences of this sample code for an identical CDR3. This CDR3 reads CSVGPGKRETQYF. The CDR3 nucleotides read TGCAGCGTTGGGCCGGGTAAAAGGGAGACCCAGTACTTC. The chain employs TRBV29-1 and TRBJ2-5, with D hard to call. V was pared by 4 bases and J by 5 bases, with 14 bases between. The CDR3 is 13 residues long. Germline V gene data show CDR1 as SQVTM and CDR2 as ANQGSEA.

This chain links TRBV9 with TRBJ2-5, with 11 bases lining up with TRBD1. CDR1 and CDR2 from the germline V gene are SGDLS and YYNGEE. V shed 2 bases, J shed 4 bases, and the junction held 7 bases outside the gene matches. The CDR3 spans 16 residues. The CDR3 nucleotides read TGTGCCAGCAGCGTGGGGACAGGGGGTTCGGGAGAGACCCAGTACTTC. Amino acids: CASSVGTGGSGETQYF.

This clone was counted a few times. The genes are TRBV7-3 and TRBJ2-3; D uncertain. Trimming stripped 5 bases from V and 5 bases from J, with 8 bases between. Germline V CDR1 and CDR2: SGHTA, FQGTGA. The CDR3 is 12 residues long. The CDR3 sequence: CASSPSGDTQYF. The CDR3 DNA reads as TGTGCCAGCAGCCCCTCGGGAGATACGCAGTATTTT.